The source of this T cell receptor beta chain is a study of molecular identifiers for immune sequencing clone quantification. V was clipped by 6 bases and J by 0 bases; unmatched bases: 3. CDR3 length: 15 amino acids. Germline values: CDR1 SGHTA, CDR2 FQGNSA. One entry per CDR3 protein results from TCRdb running MiXCR on the PCR reads. The sample has about 320,000 distinct CDR3 sequences; around a fifth are singletons. In this sample, this clonotype turned up many times. Material for sequencing was naive CD8+ T cells from blood, with Jurkat cell RNA spiked in. Described subset: FACS-sorted CD8+CD4-CCR7+CD45RA+ naive T cells. The chain couples TRBV7-2 to TRBJ2-3; TRBD2 matches at 10 bases. The clonotype was recovered from a human donor in good health. Some libraries in this study had Jurkat cell RNA spiked in. For the CDR3, the DNA is TGTGCCAGCAGTCCGACTAGCGGGAGCACAGATACGCAGTATTTT. The encoded protein is CASSPTSGSTDTQYF.